These 20 T cell receptor beta chains came from one sample sequenced in a study of T cell responses to AZD1222 COVID-19 vaccine. TCRdb's table, derived via immunoSEQ multiplex PCR, lists solely in-frame clones and lacks some. The repertoire holds 60,000 to 85,000 clones, with roughly 91% as singletons. Source: peripheral blood, taken 28 days after the second dose of the MenACWY control vaccine. The origin of the receptors is an adult who received the MenACWY meningococcal vaccine as a control.

This sequence joins TRBV18 and TRBJ2-3, with 7 bases fitting TRBD1. The germline V gene has CDR1 KGHSH and CDR2 LQKENI. J gave up 2 bases and V 4 bases, and 12 bases lay outside the gene matches. CDR3 length equals 17 residues. DNA of the CDR3: TGTGCCAGCTCACTCCGACAGGGTCTTGAAGTCACAGATACGCAGTATTTT. It is translated as CASSLRQGLEVTDTQYF.

This clone was recorded only once. The gene calls are TRBV7-2 and TRBJ2-7; 10 positions match TRBD2. The CDR3 sequence is 17 residues long. Germline CDR1 reads SGHTA; CDR2 reads FQGNSA. Trimming removed 7 bases from V and 4 bases from J; junction bases left unmatched: 16. The CDR3 is CASIPSPQRGGRYEQYF. CDR3 in DNA: TGTGCCAGCATCCCCTCCCCCCAGCGGGGGGGCCGGTACGAGCAGTACTTC. Based on the CDR3 plus reference TRBV7-2 and TRBJ2-7, the full variable domain is GAGVSQSPSNKVTEKGKDVELRCDPISGHTALYWYRQSLGQGLEFLIYFQGNSAPDKSGLPSDRFSAERTGGSVSTLTIQRTQQEDSAVYLCASIPSPQRGGRYEQYFGPGTRLTVT.

This chain joins TRBV5-8 and TRBJ1-1, with TRBD1 matching 9 bases. Trimming removed 4 bases from V and 5 bases from J; junction bases left unmatched: 9. Germline lookup yields CDR1 SGHTS and CDR2 YDEGEE. The CDR3 contains 15 residues. The CDR3 here is CASSVPGQGFTEAFF. The CDR3 nucleotides are TGTGCCAGCAGCGTCCCGGGACAGGGTTTTACTGAAGCTTTCTTT.

This clone was detected a few times. This sequence joins TRBV3-1 (or the pseudogene TRBV3-2) and TRBJ2-5, with TRBD2 matching over 11 bases. Germline CDR1 is LGHDT and CDR2 is YNNKEL (reference sequence). V shed 3 bases and J 4 bases; nucleotides not matched to a gene: 7. This CDR3 is 16 amino acids long. The CDR3 is CASSHDLLAGGETQYF. CDR3 nucleotide sequence: TGTGCCAGCAGCCATGACCTTCTAGCGGGAGGAGAGACCCAGTACTTC.

The genes are TRBV28 and TRBJ2-7, with D perhaps given as TRBD1 or TRBD2 (6 bases each). This CDR3 is 15 amino acids long. Per the germline V gene, CDR1 is MDHEN and CDR2 is SYDVKM. Trimming removed 5 bases at V and 5 bases at J, with 19 bases between. The chain's CDR3 is CASSPSGAGYHEQYF. The CDR3 DNA is TGTGCCAGCAGTCCCTCGGGGGCGGGCTACCACGAGCAGTACTTC.

Only one count was recorded for this clone. The chain has TRBV29-1 and TRBJ2-1; the D is unclear. The CDR3 is made up of 12 amino acids. V lost 3 bases and J 1 base, leaving 4 bases between the germline ends. The germline V gene encodes CDR1 SQVTM and CDR2 ANQGSEA. The CDR3 reads CSVEGSYNEQFF. The CDR3 coding sequence is TGCAGCGTTGAGGGATCCTACAATGAGCAGTTCTTC.

V gene TRBV5-1 combines with J gene TRBJ2-1; maybe TRBD2 (6 bases). Germline lookup yields CDR1 SGHRS and CDR2 YFSETQ. The CDR3 sequence is 12 residues long. With 2 bases removed from V and 9 bases from J, the gap between germline ends came to 9 bases. This chain's CDR3 is CASSFTSTEQFF. Here the CDR3 DNA reads TGCGCCAGCAGCTTTACTAGCACTGAGCAGTTCTTC.

The chain employs TRBV6-4 and TRBJ2-3; 13 bases agree with TRBD2. CDR1 is MRHNA and CDR2 is SNTAGT in the germline V gene. This CDR3 spans 16 amino acids. Losses at the gene ends were 0 bases for V and 4 bases for J; bases not matched to a gene: 1. The chain's CDR3 is CASSDSTSGGADTQYF. CDR3 in DNA: TGTGCCAGCAGTGACTCAACTAGCGGGGGGGCAGATACGCAGTATTTT.

The CDR3 DNA is TGTGCCAGCAGCTTGTCGGCGATTAGCTCCTACGAGCAGTACTTC. This translates into CASSLSAISSYEQYF. V and J are TRBV7-9 and TRBJ2-7; D remains ambiguous. The germline gives CDR1 SEHNR, CDR2 FQNEAQ (reference sequence). The CDR3 covers 15 residues. The V and J ends lost 3 bases and 0 bases respectively, with 12 bases between them.

The chain recombines TRBV9 with TRBJ1-1; D uncertain. The germline V gene encodes CDR1 SGDLS and CDR2 YYNGEE. The CDR3 spans 14 residues. V was shortened by 0 bases and J by 1 base, with 7 bases between the two germline ends. The CDR3 loop is CASSVVSANTEAFF. The CDR3 DNA is TGTGCCAGCAGCGTAGTGTCAGCGAACACTGAAGCTTTCTTT.

CDR3 DNA sequence: TGTGCCAGCAGGCGACAGTACAATCAGCCCCAGCATTTT. Translated: CASRRQYNQPQHF. The V call is TRBV27, the J call TRBJ1-5; D might be TRBD1 (5 bases). The CDR3 consists of 13 residues. Germline lookup yields CDR1 MNHEY and CDR2 SMNVEV (reference sequence). V lost 6 bases, J lost 3 bases, and 9 bases lay in between.

This clone was found once. The rearrangement links TRBV9 to TRBJ1-3; tentatively, D is TRBD1 (6 bases). CDR1 and CDR2 from the germline V gene are SGDLS and YYNGEE. CDR3 length equals 17 residues. V lost 1 base and J 0 bases, leaving 14 bases between the germline ends. The DNA for the CDR3 is TGTGCCAGCAGCGTACAGACAGGTTTATCCTCTGGAAACACCATATATTTT. Protein product: CASSVQTGLSSGNTIYF.

V usage is TRBV10-3 and J usage is TRBJ2-5, with 7 bases aligning to TRBD2. Germline CDR1 reads ENHRY; CDR2 reads SYGVKD. There are 15 residues in the CDR3. V shed 3 bases and J 5 bases; nucleotides not matched to a gene: 9. CDR3 loop: CAISEGRGTGETQYF. The CDR3 DNA is TGTGCCATCAGTGAAGGGCGGGGGACGGGGGAGACCCAGTACTTC.

The genes are TRBV7-8 and TRBJ2-3; perhaps TRBD2 as D (6 bases). Germline assignment: CDR1 SGHVS and CDR2 FQNEAQ. V shed 5 bases and J shed 8 bases, with 20 bases lying between them. This CDR3 has 15 residues. The CDR3 bases are TGTGCCAGCAGCCAAAGGCGCCAGTTGCGGGGTACGCAGTATTTT. Its translation is CASSQRRQLRGTQYF.

The V call is TRBV15, the J call TRBJ1-5, with D maybe TRBD1 (5 bases). This CDR3 is 14 amino acids long. Germline assignment: CDR1 LNHNV and CDR2 YYDKDF (reference sequence). Deletions cut 5 bases from V and 6 bases from J, with 14 bases between. CDR3 in DNA: TGTGCCACCAGCGAGACAGCGACGGTTCAGCCCCAGCATTTT. Translating it yields CATSETATVQPQHF.

The rearrangement uses TRBV24-1 and TRBJ2-7; 9 bases match TRBD2. There are 15 residues in the CDR3. Germline CDR1 is KGHDR and CDR2 is SFDVKD. Trimming removed 5 bases from V and 3 bases from J; junction bases left unmatched: 7. The CDR3 DNA is TGTGCCACCAGTGCTGGTAGCGGGAGAGGCTACGAGCAGTACTTC. Translation: CATSAGSGRGYEQYF.

This rearrangement joins TRBV6-1 to TRBJ2-3, with D possibly matching TRBD2 (6 bases). Trimming shortened V by 3 bases and J by 5 bases, and 15 bases separated the two germline ends. The germline gives CDR1 MNHNS, CDR2 SASEGT. The length of the CDR3 is 15 residues. The DNA for the CDR3 is TGTGCCAGCAGTGACGGTCCGGGAGCGAGAGATACGCAGTATTTT. Encoded protein: CASSDGPGARDTQYF.

The chain carries TRBV7-2 and TRBJ2-2; 8 bases map to TRBD1. This CDR3 is 15 amino acids long. CDR1 and CDR2 from the germline V gene are SGHTA and FQGNSA. V lost 5 bases, J lost 7 bases, and 9 bases stayed unmatched. CDR3 region: CASSPGRGLSGELFF. The CDR3 DNA is TGTGCCAGCAGCCCCGGCAGGGGGCTCAGCGGGGAGCTGTTTTTT.

The chain couples TRBV5-1 to TRBJ2-3, with D maybe TRBD1 (6 bases). Germline V lookup: CDR1 SGHRS, CDR2 YFSETQ. This CDR3 has 17 residues. The germline V and J ends were trimmed by 0 bases and 0 bases, with 14 bases remaining between them. The CDR3 spells CASSLGPTGSSTDTQYF. For the CDR3, the DNA is TGCGCCAGCAGCTTGGGACCGACAGGATCTAGCACAGATACGCAGTATTTT.

This chain links TRBV25-1 with TRBJ1-6; 7 bases align to TRBD1. V dropped 5 bases and J dropped 0; count of bases not matched to a gene: 7. Germline-derived CDR1 and CDR2 are MGHDK and SYGVNS. This CDR3 contains 17 residues. The CDR3 DNA sequence: TGTGCCAGCAGTCGGACAGGCCAGAGCTCCTATAATTCACCCCTCCACTTT. Translated, it gives CASSRTGQSSYNSPLHF.